The rows below give T cell receptor beta chains drawn from one sample of a study of OX40 agonist ivuxolimab in advanced cancers. Assay used: immunoSEQ multiplex PCR; TCRdb lists only in-frame clones, some missing. The table has tens of thousands of clones, around 93% seen once. Sequencing used CD4+ or CD8+ T cells sorted from blood, obtained in a trial of the OX40 agonist ivuxolimab. These receptors all come from an adult with an advanced solid tumor such as melanoma, head and neck, liver or kidney cancer. CDR3s include the opening cysteine and the closing phenylalanine or tryptophan. A D gene is named only where the DNA matches it firmly. Size is omitted from some rows. Given values are once, few, many or a class for expanded clones.

clone_size	cdr3_length	v_call	d_call	j_call	cdr3_aa	cdr3_nt
.	15	TRBV2	.	TRBJ2-7	CASSEVPGTFLEQYF	TGTGCCAGCAGTGAAGTCCCAGGGACCTTTCTCGAGCAGTACTTC
.	17	TRBV7-9	.	TRBJ2-3	CASSLIGGGVSTDTQYF	TGTGCCAGCAGCTTAATAGGAGGGGGAGTTTCCACAGATACGCAGTATTTT
.	13	TRBV7-3	.	TRBJ1-1	CASSLSGKTEAFF	TGTGCCAGCAGCTTATCAGGGAAGACTGAAGCTTTCTTT
.	15	TRBV2	.	TRBJ1-2	CASSESAQDNYGYTF	TGTGCCAGCAGTGAATCGGCCCAGGATAACTATGGCTACACCTTC
.	18	TRBV10-2	.	TRBJ2-2	CASSGSAMGLFYTGELFF	TGCGCCAGCAGTGGATCAGCGATGGGACTTTTCTACACCGGGGAGCTGTTTTTT
.	14	TRBV28	.	TRBJ2-1	CASSLPASYNEQFF	TGTGCCAGCAGTTTACCAGCGTCCTACAATGAGCAGTTCTTC
.	14	TRBV4-3	TRBD2	TRBJ2-2	CASSQGAGPGELFF	TGCGCCAGCAGCCAGGGAGCGGGACCCGGGGAGCTGTTTTTT
.	15	TRBV27	.	TRBJ2-7	CASSLSFPEINEQYF	TGTGCCAGCAGTTTGTCATTCCCCGAGATAAACGAGCAGTACTTC
.	16	TRBV28	.	TRBJ2-5	CASSTQLGGPQETQYF	TGTGCCAGCAGCACGCAGTTGGGGGGCCCCCAAGAGACCCAGTACTTC
.	12	TRBV10-3	.	TRBJ1-5	CAISESGQPQHF	TGTGCCATCAGTGAGTCCGGTCAGCCCCAGCATTTT
.	18	TRBV4-2	TRBD2	TRBJ2-7	CASSQEPSGTPASYEQYF	TGTGCCAGCAGCCAAGAGCCTAGCGGAACGCCGGCTTCCTACGAGCAGTACTTC
few	15	TRBV23-1	.	TRBJ1-5	CASSLGVEVNQPQHF	TGCGCCAGCAGTCTTGGGGTCGAGGTTAATCAGCCCCAGCATTTT
.	14	TRBV27	TRBD2	TRBJ2-7	CASSRLANSYEQYF	TGTGCCAGCAGCAGACTAGCGAACTCCTACGAGCAGTACTTC
.	14	TRBV14	.	TRBJ1-1	CASSQDNGYTEAFF	TGTGCCAGCAGCCAAGATAACGGTTACACTGAAGCTTTCTTT
.	13	TRBV30	TRBD1	TRBJ2-7	CAWRQGASYEQYF	TGTGCCTGGAGACAGGGGGCGAGCTACGAGCAGTACTTC
once	15	TRBV5-5	TRBD1	TRBJ1-2	CASSPRTGWARGYTF	TGTGCCAGCAGCCCTCGGACAGGATGGGCTAGGGGCTACACCTTC
.	19	TRBV11-1	TRBD2	TRBJ2-1	CASSLDRTSGRVSYNEQFF	TGTGCCAGCAGCTTAGATAGGACTAGCGGGAGGGTTTCCTACAATGAGCAGTTCTTC
.	14	TRBV27	.	TRBJ2-7	CASSFRVSSYEQYF	TGTGCCAGCAGTTTTCGGGTGAGCTCCTACGAGCAGTACTTC
.	12	TRBV7-9	.	TRBJ2-1	CASSFTENEQFF	TGTGCCAGCAGCTTCACAGAGAATGAGCAGTTCTTC
once	14	TRBV29-1	.	TRBJ2-7	CSVYSPRGFYEQYF	TGCAGCGTCTACTCACCCAGGGGTTTCTACGAGCAGTACTTC
.	12	TRBV28	.	TRBJ1-3	CASSPGGNTIYF	TGTGCCAGCAGTCCGGGGGGAAACACCATATATTTT
.	13	TRBV6-5	.	TRBJ2-2	CASNPWGTGELFF	TGTGCCAGCAACCCCTGGGGCACCGGGGAGCTGTTTTTT
.	15	TRBV28	TRBD2	TRBJ2-7	CASSLSASGSREQYF	TGTGCCAGCAGTTTGTCTGCTAGCGGGAGTCGGGAGCAGTACTTC
.	16	TRBV6-1	.	TRBJ2-6	CASSKGLGSGANVLTF	TGTGCCAGCAGTAAAGGGCTAGGCTCTGGGGCCAACGTCCTGACTTTC
.	15	TRBV19	.	TRBJ1-1	CASSALRAMNTEAFF	TGTGCCAGTAGTGCCCTGAGGGCCATGAACACTGAAGCTTTCTTT
.	18	TRBV27	TRBD2	TRBJ2-7	CASSPTSSGLAGSYEQYF	TGTGCCAGCAGTCCTACCTCGTCGGGACTAGCGGGAAGCTACGAGCAGTACTTC
.	13	TRBV27	TRBD1	TRBJ1-1	CASSFRGVAEAFF	TGTGCCAGCAGTTTCAGGGGGGTGGCTGAAGCTTTCTTT
.	12	TRBV5-8	.	TRBJ2-7	CASSPLTYEQYF	TGTGCCAGCAGCCCGCTAACCTACGAGCAGTACTTC
.	15	TRBV4-1	.	TRBJ2-3	CASSQGGLRTDTQYF	TGCGCCAGCAGCCAAGGAGGACTTCGCACAGATACGCAGTATTTT
.	14	TRBV11-2	TRBD2	TRBJ2-7	CASSLGTSSGEQYF	TGTGCCAGCAGCTTAGGGACTAGCTCGGGCGAGCAGTACTTC
.	14	TRBV30	TRBD1	TRBJ2-7	CAWSRGGGLYEQYF	TGTGCCTGGAGTAGAGGGGGCGGTCTGTACGAGCAGTACTTC
.	14	TRBV27	.	TRBJ2-7	CASSLLGIPYEQYF	TGTGCCAGCAGTTTATTGGGTATCCCCTACGAGCAGTACTTC
few	14	TRBV10-2	TRBD1	TRBJ1-2	CASGVGGGVEGYTF	TGCGCCAGCGGGGTGGGAGGGGGCGTGGAAGGCTACACCTTC
.	10	TRBV20-1	.	TRBJ1-1	CSASPTEAFF	TGCAGTGCTAGCCCCACTGAAGCTTTCTTT
.	15	TRBV4-1	TRBD1	TRBJ1-1	CASSQEPRQGSEAFF	TGCGCCAGCAGCCAAGAACCCCGACAGGGGAGTGAAGCTTTCTTT
few	12	TRBV14	.	TRBJ2-7	CASSQNLYEQYF	TGTGCCAGCAGCCAAAACCTCTACGAGCAGTACTTC
.	15	TRBV7-8	TRBD2	TRBJ2-5	CASSLESGSGETQYF	TGTGCCAGCAGCTTGGAAAGCGGGAGCGGAGAGACCCAGTACTTC
once	15	TRBV6-5	TRBD2	TRBJ2-2	CASSYMAGGQGELFF	TGTGCCAGCAGTTATATGGCGGGAGGTCAGGGGGAGCTGTTTTTT
.	15	TRBV7-8	.	TRBJ2-3	CASSELGPSTDTQYF	TGTGCCAGCAGCGAATTGGGGCCCAGCACAGATACGCAGTATTTT
once	18	TRBV2	TRBD2	TRBJ2-3	CAGTTSIRLAGDIPSQYF	TGTGCCGGAACTACCAGTATTAGGCTAGCGGGCGACATTCCCTCGCAGTATTTT
.	17	TRBV4-1	TRBD2	TRBJ2-1	CASSQDPSGISYNEQFF	TGCGCCAGCAGCCAAGACCCTAGCGGGATCTCCTACAATGAGCAGTTCTTC
.	15	TRBV28	TRBD1	TRBJ2-7	CASSFPRTGTYEQYF	TGTGCCAGCAGTTTCCCCCGGACAGGGACCTACGAGCAGTACTTC
.	15	TRBV27	TRBD1	TRBJ2-1	CASSPQGAPADEQFF	TGTGCCAGCAGCCCCCAGGGGGCCCCGGCAGATGAGCAGTTCTTC
once	14	TRBV28	.	TRBJ2-5	CASSLAWTVETQYF	TGTGCCAGCAGTTTAGCATGGACAGTGGAGACCCAGTACTTC
.	14	TRBV7-3	.	TRBJ1-2	CASSFFTGNYGYTF	TGTGCCAGCAGCTTCTTTACTGGGAACTATGGCTACACCTTC
once	14	TRBV29-1	TRBD2	TRBJ2-5	CSVELAGASETQYF	TGCAGCGTTGAGCTAGCGGGAGCGTCAGAGACCCAGTACTTC
.	15	TRBV7-9	TRBD2	TRBJ2-4	CASSLYLGGVNIQYF	TGTGCCAGCAGCCTCTACCTGGGAGGGGTAAACATTCAGTACTTC